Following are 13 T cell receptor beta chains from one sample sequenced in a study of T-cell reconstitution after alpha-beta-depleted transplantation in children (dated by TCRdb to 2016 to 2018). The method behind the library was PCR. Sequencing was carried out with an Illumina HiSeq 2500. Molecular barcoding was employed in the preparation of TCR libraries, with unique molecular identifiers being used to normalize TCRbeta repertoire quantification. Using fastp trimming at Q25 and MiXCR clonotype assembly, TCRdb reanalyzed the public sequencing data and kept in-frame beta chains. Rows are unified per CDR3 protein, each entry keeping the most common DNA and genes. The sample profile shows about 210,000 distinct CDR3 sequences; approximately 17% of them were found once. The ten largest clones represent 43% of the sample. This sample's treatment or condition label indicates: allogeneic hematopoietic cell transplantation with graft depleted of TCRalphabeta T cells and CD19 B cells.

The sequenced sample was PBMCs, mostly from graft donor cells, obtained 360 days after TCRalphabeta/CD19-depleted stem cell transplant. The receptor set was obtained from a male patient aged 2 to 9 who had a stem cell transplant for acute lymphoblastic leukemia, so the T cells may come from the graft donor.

CDR3 region: CASSPQRGVRRNEQFF. Written as DNA, the CDR3 is TGTGCCAGCTCACCACAACGAGGTGTCCGGCGTAATGAGCAGTTCTTC. The J gene is TRBJ2-1, the V gene TRBV18; D is unclear. The CDR3 covers 16 residues. Trimming removed 1 base from V and 7 bases from J, with 17 bases in between. The germline CDR1 and CDR2 sequences are KGHSH and LQKENI.

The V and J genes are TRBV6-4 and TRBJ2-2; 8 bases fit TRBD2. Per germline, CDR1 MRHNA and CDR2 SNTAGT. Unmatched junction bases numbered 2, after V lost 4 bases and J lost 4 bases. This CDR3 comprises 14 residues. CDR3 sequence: CASSAAGVTGELFF. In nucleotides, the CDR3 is TGTGCCAGCAGTGCAGCGGGGGTCACCGGGGAGCTGTTTTTT.

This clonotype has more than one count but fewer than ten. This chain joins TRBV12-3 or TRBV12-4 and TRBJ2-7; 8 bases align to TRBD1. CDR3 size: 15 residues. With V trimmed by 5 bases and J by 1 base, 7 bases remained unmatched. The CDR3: CASSPPRTGSYEQYF. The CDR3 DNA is TGTGCCAGCAGTCCTCCGCGGACAGGGTCCTACGAGCAGTACTTC.

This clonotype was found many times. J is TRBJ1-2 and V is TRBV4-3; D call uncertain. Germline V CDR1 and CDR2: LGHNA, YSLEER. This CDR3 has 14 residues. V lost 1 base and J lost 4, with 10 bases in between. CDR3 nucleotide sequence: TGCGCCAGCAGCCAAGTTGGGGTAGGCTATGGCTACACCTTC. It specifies CASSQVGVGYGYTF.

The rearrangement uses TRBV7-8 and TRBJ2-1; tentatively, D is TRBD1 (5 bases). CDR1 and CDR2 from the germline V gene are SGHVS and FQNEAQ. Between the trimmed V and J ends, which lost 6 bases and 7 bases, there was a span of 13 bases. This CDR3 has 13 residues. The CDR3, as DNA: TGTGCCAGCAGACATAGGGGTCAAAATGAGCAGTTCTTC. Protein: CASRHRGQNEQFF.

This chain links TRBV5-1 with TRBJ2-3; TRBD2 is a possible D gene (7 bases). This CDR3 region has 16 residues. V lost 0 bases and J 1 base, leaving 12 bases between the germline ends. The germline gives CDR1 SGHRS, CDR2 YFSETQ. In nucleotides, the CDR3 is TGCGCCAGCAGCTTGGTTCGGGGGGCCCGCACAGATACGCAGTATTTT. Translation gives CASSLVRGARTDTQYF. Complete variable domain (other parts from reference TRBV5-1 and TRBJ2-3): KAGVTQTPRYLIKTRGQQVTLSCSPISGHRSVSWYQQTPGQGLQFLFEYFSETQRNKGNFPGRFSGRQFSNSRSEMNVSTLELGDSALYLCASSLVRGARTDTQYFGPGTRLTVL.

CDR3 coding DNA: TGTGCCAGCAGCCTGACCCAGGGGAGGCAGGGCGAGACCCAGTACTTC. Its translation: CASSLTQGRQGETQYF. The chain employs TRBV7-9 and TRBJ2-5, with D perhaps TRBD1 or TRBD2 (6 bases each). The CDR3 extends over 16 amino acids. Trimming took off 5 bases at V and 5 bases at J, with 21 bases between the two ends. Germline loops: CDR1 SEHNR, CDR2 FQNEAQ (reference sequence).

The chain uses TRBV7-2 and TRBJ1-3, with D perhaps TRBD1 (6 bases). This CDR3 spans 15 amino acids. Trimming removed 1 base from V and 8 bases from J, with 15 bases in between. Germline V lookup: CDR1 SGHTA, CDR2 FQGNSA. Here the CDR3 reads CASSLDGRGVDTIYF. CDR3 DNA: TGTGCCAGCAGCTTAGATGGCAGGGGAGTGGACACCATATATTTT.

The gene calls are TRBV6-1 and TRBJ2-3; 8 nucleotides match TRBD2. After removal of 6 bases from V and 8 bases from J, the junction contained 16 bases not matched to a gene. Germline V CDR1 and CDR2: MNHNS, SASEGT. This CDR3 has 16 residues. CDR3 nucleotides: TGTGCCAGCAGCCCCCCCGGTAGCGGGGCGCCGGGTACGCAGTATTTT. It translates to CASSPPGSGAPGTQYF.

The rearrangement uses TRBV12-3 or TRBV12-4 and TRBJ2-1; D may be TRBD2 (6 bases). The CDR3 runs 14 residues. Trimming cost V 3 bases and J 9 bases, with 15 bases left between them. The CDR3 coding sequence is TGTGCCAGCAGTTTGAGCGGGTTGTGGGGTGAGCAGTTCTTC. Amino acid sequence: CASSLSGLWGEQFF.

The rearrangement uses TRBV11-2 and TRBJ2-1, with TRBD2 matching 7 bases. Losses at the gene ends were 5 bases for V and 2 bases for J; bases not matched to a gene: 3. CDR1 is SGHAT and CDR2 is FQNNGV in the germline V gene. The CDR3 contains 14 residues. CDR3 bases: TGTGCCAGCAGCAAACGGGGGGCCTACAATGAGCAGTTCTTC. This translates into CASSKRGAYNEQFF.

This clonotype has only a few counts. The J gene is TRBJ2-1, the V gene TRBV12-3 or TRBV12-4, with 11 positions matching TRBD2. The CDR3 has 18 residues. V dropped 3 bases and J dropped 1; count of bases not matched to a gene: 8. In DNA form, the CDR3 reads TGTGCCAGCAGTTTTTTGGTAGCGGGGGGGCTTTCCTACAATGAGCAGTTCTTC. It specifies CASSFLVAGGLSYNEQFF.

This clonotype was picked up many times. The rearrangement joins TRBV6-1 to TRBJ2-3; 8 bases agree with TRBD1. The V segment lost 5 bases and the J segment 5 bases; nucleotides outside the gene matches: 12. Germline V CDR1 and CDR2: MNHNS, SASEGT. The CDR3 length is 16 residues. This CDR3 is CASSPLRTGFGDTQYF. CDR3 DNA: TGTGCCAGCAGTCCTCTACGGACAGGGTTTGGAGATACGCAGTATTTT.